The T cell receptor (beta chain) under discussion was sequenced for a study of cytomegalovirus exposure and HLA in healthy donors. Points from the study as a whole: In a later analysis, a missense DCLRE1C variant was linked to TCR beta V- and J-gene trimming. The majority of CMV-associated TCR beta chains were reported as apparently HLA-restricted in a later analysis. Most TCR sequences were uncommon, yet certain public TCRs appeared in many donors.

PCR primers comprised 60 Vbeta and 13 Jbeta primers. Sequencing used immunoSEQ multiplex PCR; TCRdb keeps in-frame clones, though not all of them. The sample records roughly 44,000 clones, over 75% being singletons. Points on this clone: The target antigen is unknown.

Per germline, CDR1 MNHNS and CDR2 SASEGT. V shed 6 bases and J shed 2 bases, with 17 bases lying between them. The CDR3 spans 15 residues. The sample taken for sequencing was PBMCs. This TCR was sampled from a man between 50 and 59 years old in good health and CMV-seronegative. The gene calls are TRBV6-1 and TRBJ2-7; tentative D call: TRBD2 (6 bases). The CDR3: CASRKGTGSTYEQYF. The CDR3, as DNA: TGTGCCAGCAGGAAGGGGACTGGAAGCACCTACGAGCAGTACTTC.